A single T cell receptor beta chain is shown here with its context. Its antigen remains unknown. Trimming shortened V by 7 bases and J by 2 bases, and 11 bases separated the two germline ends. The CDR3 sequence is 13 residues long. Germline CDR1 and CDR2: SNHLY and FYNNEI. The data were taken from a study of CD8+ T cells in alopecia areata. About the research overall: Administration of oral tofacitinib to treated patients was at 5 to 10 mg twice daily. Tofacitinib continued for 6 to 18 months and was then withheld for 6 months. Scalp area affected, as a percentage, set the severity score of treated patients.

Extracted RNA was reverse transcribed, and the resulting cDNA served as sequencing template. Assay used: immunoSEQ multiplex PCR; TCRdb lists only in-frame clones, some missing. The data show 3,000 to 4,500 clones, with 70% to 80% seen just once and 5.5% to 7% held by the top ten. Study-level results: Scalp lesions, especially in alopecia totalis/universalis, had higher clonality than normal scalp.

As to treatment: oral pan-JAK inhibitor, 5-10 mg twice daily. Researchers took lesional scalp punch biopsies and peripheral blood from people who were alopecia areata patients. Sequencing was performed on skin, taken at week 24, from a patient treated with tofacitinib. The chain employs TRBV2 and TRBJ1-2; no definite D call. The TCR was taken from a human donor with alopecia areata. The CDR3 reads CASTREENYGYTF. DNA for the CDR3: TGTGCCAGCACGAGAGAGGAGAACTATGGCTACACCTTC.